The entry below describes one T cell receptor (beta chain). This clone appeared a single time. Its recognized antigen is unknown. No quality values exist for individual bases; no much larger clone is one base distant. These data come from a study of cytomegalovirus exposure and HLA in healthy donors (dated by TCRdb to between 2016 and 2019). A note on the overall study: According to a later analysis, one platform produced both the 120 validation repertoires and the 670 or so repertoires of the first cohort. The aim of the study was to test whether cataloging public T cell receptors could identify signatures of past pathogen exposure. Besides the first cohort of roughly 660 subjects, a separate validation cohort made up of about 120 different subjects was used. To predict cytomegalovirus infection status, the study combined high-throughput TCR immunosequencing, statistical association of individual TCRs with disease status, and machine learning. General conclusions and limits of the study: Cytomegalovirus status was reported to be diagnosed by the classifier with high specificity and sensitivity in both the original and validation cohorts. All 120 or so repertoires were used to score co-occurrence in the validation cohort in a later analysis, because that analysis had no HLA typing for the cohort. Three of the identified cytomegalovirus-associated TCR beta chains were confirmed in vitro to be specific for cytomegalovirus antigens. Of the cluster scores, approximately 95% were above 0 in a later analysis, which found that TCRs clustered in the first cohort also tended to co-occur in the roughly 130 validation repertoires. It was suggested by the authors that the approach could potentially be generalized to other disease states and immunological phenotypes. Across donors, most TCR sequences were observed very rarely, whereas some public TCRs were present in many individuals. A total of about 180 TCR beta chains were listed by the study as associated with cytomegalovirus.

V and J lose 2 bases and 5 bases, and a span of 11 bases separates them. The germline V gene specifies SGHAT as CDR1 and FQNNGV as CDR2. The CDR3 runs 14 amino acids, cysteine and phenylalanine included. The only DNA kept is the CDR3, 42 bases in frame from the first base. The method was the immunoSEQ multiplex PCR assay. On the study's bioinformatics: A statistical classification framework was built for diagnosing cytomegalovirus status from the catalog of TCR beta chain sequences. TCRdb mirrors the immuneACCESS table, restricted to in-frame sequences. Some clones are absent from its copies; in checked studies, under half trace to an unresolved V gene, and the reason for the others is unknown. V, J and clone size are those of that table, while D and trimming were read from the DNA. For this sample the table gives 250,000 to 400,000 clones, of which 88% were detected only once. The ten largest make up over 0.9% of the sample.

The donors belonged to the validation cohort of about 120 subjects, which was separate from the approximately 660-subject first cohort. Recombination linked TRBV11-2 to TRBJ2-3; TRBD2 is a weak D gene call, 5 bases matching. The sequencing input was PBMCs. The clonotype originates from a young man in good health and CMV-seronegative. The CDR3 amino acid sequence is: CASSLRGTGDTQYF. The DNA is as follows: TGTGCCAGCAGCTTACGGGGAACGGGAGATACGCAGTATTTT.